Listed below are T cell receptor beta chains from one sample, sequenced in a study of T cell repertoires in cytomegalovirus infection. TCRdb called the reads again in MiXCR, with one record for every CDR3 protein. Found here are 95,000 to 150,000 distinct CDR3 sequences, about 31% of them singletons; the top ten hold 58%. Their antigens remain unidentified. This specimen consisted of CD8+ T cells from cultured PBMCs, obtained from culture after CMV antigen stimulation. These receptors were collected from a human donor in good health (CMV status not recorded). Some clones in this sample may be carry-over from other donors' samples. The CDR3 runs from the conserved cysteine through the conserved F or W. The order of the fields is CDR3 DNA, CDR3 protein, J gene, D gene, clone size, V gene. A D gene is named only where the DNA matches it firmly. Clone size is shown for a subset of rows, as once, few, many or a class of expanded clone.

cdr3_nt: TGCAGTGCTAGACGGACAGGGAACACTGAAGCTTTCTTT
cdr3_aa: CSARRTGNTEAFF
j_call: TRBJ1-1
d_call: TRBD1
clone_size: few
v_call: TRBV20-1

cdr3_nt: TGTGCCAGCAGCTTTAGTATATCTCGGGCAGATAATGAAAAACTGTTTTTT
cdr3_aa: CASSFSISRADNEKLFF
j_call: TRBJ1-4
d_call: -
clone_size: few
v_call: TRBV7-2

cdr3_nt: TGCAGTGCTAGAGAAAGCACCGATAATTCACCCCTCCACTTT
cdr3_aa: CSARESTDNSPLHF
j_call: TRBJ1-6
d_call: -
clone_size: -
v_call: TRBV20-1

cdr3_nt: TGTGCCAGCAAAGAGAGACAGGGGTCTGGCTACACCTTC
cdr3_aa: CASKERQGSGYTF
j_call: TRBJ1-2
d_call: TRBD1
clone_size: few
v_call: TRBV27

cdr3_nt: TGTGCCAGCAGTACAGGGGGCTCTGGCTACACCTTC
cdr3_aa: CASSTGGSGYTF
j_call: TRBJ1-2
d_call: TRBD1
clone_size: many
v_call: TRBV27

cdr3_nt: TGTGCCAGCAGTTACGTGGGGGGCGCAGATGCCTCTGGCTACACCTTC
cdr3_aa: CASSYVGGADASGYTF
j_call: TRBJ1-2
d_call: -
clone_size: -
v_call: TRBV6-5

cdr3_nt: TGTGCCAGCAGCTTCAGGTTGAACACCGGGGAGCTGTTTTTT
cdr3_aa: CASSFRLNTGELFF
j_call: TRBJ2-2
d_call: -
clone_size: few
v_call: TRBV7-6

cdr3_nt: TGTGCCAGCAGTGAAGGTACTAGCGGATACTACGAGCAGTACTTC
cdr3_aa: CASSEGTSGYYEQYF
j_call: TRBJ2-7
d_call: TRBD2
clone_size: few
v_call: TRBV6-1

cdr3_nt: TGCAGTGCTTTGGACCGCGCCCAGCTCTACAATGAGCAGTTCTTC
cdr3_aa: CSALDRAQLYNEQFF
j_call: TRBJ2-1
d_call: -
clone_size: -
v_call: TRBV20-1

cdr3_nt: TGTGCCAGCGGCCCAGGGACAGGTGTTGAAGCTTTCTTT
cdr3_aa: CASGPGTGVEAFF
j_call: TRBJ1-1
d_call: TRBD1
clone_size: -
v_call: TRBV27

cdr3_nt: TGTGCCAGCAGCTTGAGGGGCGGCTACTATGGCTACACCTTC
cdr3_aa: CASSLRGGYYGYTF
j_call: TRBJ1-2
d_call: -
clone_size: -
v_call: TRBV5-4

cdr3_nt: TGTGCCAGCAGCCGAGCGACCGTGAACACTGAAGCTTTCTTT
cdr3_aa: CASSRATVNTEAFF
j_call: TRBJ1-1
d_call: -
clone_size: -
v_call: TRBV7-9

cdr3_nt: TGCGCCAGCAGTCCTACGGGTGGGACAGGGTACTACGAGCAGTACTTC
cdr3_aa: CASSPTGGTGYYEQYF
j_call: TRBJ2-7
d_call: TRBD1
clone_size: few
v_call: TRBV4-1

cdr3_nt: TGTGCCAGCAGTTTATCTCCCCCCCCTCCCAGGGTTAATTCACCCCTCCACTTT
cdr3_aa: CASSLSPPPPRVNSPLHF
j_call: TRBJ1-6
d_call: -
clone_size: few
v_call: TRBV27

cdr3_nt: TGTGCCACCAGTGAAAGCTCCTACAATGAGCAGTTCTTC
cdr3_aa: CATSESSYNEQFF
j_call: TRBJ2-1
d_call: -
clone_size: -
v_call: TRBV24-1

cdr3_nt: TGTGCCAGCAGTGAGACCAGACTCTCAGATACGCAGTATTTT
cdr3_aa: CASSETRLSDTQYF
j_call: TRBJ2-3
d_call: -
clone_size: -
v_call: TRBV27

cdr3_nt: TGCAGTGCTAGAGGCAGGGGGGCCCCCTACAATGAGCAGTTCTTC
cdr3_aa: CSARGRGAPYNEQFF
j_call: TRBJ2-1
d_call: -
clone_size: -
v_call: TRBV20-1

cdr3_nt: TGTGCCAGCAGCGCGTACCCTAGCGGGGCCACAGATACGCAGTATTTT
cdr3_aa: CASSAYPSGATDTQYF
j_call: TRBJ2-3
d_call: TRBD2
clone_size: -
v_call: TRBV9

cdr3_nt: TGCGCCAGCAGCTTGCGATTTACAGGGGGCTTGACTGAAGCTTTCTTT
cdr3_aa: CASSLRFTGGLTEAFF
j_call: TRBJ1-1
d_call: TRBD1
clone_size: once
v_call: TRBV5-1

cdr3_nt: TGTGCCAGCAGCTTAACCGGTCCGCAGGGGCAAGAGACCCAGTACTTC
cdr3_aa: CASSLTGPQGQETQYF
j_call: TRBJ2-5
d_call: -
clone_size: -
v_call: TRBV7-8

cdr3_nt: TGCGCCAGCAGCCAACGGCTAGCGGGGGAAATCACAGATACGCAGTATTTT
cdr3_aa: CASSQRLAGEITDTQYF
j_call: TRBJ2-3
d_call: TRBD2
clone_size: few
v_call: TRBV4-3

cdr3_nt: TGTGCCAGCAGCTTGGGGGAGGTGTGGGATTCACCCCTCCACTTT
cdr3_aa: CASSLGEVWDSPLHF
j_call: TRBJ1-6
d_call: -
clone_size: -
v_call: TRBV7-9

cdr3_nt: TGTGCCATCAGTGTGTGGTTGGGAGAACTTATGGAGACCCAGTACTTC
cdr3_aa: CAISVWLGELMETQYF
j_call: TRBJ2-5
d_call: -
clone_size: -
v_call: TRBV10-3

cdr3_nt: TGTGCCACCGACCCCATAGGGGGGAACACTGAAGCTTTCTTT
cdr3_aa: CATDPIGGNTEAFF
j_call: TRBJ1-1
d_call: -
clone_size: few
v_call: TRBV9

cdr3_nt: TGTGCCAGCAGCTTGGCCGCGGGTTTCGAGCAGTACTTC
cdr3_aa: CASSLAAGFEQYF
j_call: TRBJ2-7
d_call: -
clone_size: few
v_call: TRBV5-8

cdr3_nt: TGTGCCAGCAGTTTGGGCCGGGCGGCGTATGAGCAGTTCTTC
cdr3_aa: CASSLGRAAYEQFF
j_call: TRBJ2-1
d_call: -
clone_size: -
v_call: TRBV12-3/TRBV12-4

cdr3_nt: TGTGCCAGCAGTTACCTGCAGGGTGAATATAATTCACCCCTCCACTTT
cdr3_aa: CASSYLQGEYNSPLHF
j_call: TRBJ1-6
d_call: -
clone_size: few
v_call: TRBV6-6

cdr3_nt: TGCAGCGTACTCGGGAACCTGAACACCGGGGAGCTGTTTTTT
cdr3_aa: CSVLGNLNTGELFF
j_call: TRBJ2-2
d_call: -
clone_size: -
v_call: TRBV29-1

cdr3_nt: TGTGCCACCAGCAGACTTGACAGGGGGTCCGTATATGAAAAACTGTTTTTT
cdr3_aa: CATSRLDRGSVYEKLFF
j_call: TRBJ1-4
d_call: TRBD1
clone_size: few
v_call: TRBV15

cdr3_nt: TGTGCCAGCAGGGGACAGGGGATAAACTACGGCTACACCTTC
cdr3_aa: CASRGQGINYGYTF
j_call: TRBJ1-2
d_call: TRBD1
clone_size: few
v_call: TRBV6-6

cdr3_nt: TGTGCCAGCACCAATAGCGGGGGGGACTACACAGATACGCAGTATTTT
cdr3_aa: CASTNSGGDYTDTQYF
j_call: TRBJ2-3
d_call: TRBD2
clone_size: few
v_call: TRBV27

cdr3_nt: TGTGCCACCAGTGAACCAACATCAGGGGGCGGTGAGCAGTTCTTC
cdr3_aa: CATSEPTSGGGEQFF
j_call: TRBJ2-1
d_call: TRBD1
clone_size: few
v_call: TRBV24-1

cdr3_nt: TGTGCCAGCAGGGCTAGCGGGGGGGCCAGGGACGAGCAGTACTTC
cdr3_aa: CASRASGGARDEQYF
j_call: TRBJ2-7
d_call: TRBD2
clone_size: -
v_call: TRBV6-5

cdr3_nt: TGTGCCAGCAGAGAGGCAGGGGGCCCCGATACTAGCTATGGCTACACCTTC
cdr3_aa: CASREAGGPDTSYGYTF
j_call: TRBJ1-2
d_call: TRBD1
clone_size: many
v_call: TRBV28

cdr3_nt: TGTGCCAGCACCGGGGACAGTCCCCATGGCTACACCTTC
cdr3_aa: CASTGDSPHGYTF
j_call: TRBJ1-2
d_call: TRBD1
clone_size: few
v_call: TRBV3-1

cdr3_nt: TGTGCCAGCAGCTTAAGTCTAGGACAAGAGACCCAGTACTTC
cdr3_aa: CASSLSLGQETQYF
j_call: TRBJ2-5
d_call: -
clone_size: many
v_call: TRBV7-8

cdr3_nt: TGTGCCAGCAGCCCGGACGTACGGGGGTTCACAGATACGCAGTATTTT
cdr3_aa: CASSPDVRGFTDTQYF
j_call: TRBJ2-3
d_call: -
clone_size: -
v_call: TRBV5-5

cdr3_nt: TGTGCCAGCAGCTTAGTGACCGGAGCGAACACTGAAGCTTTCTTT
cdr3_aa: CASSLVTGANTEAFF
j_call: TRBJ1-1
d_call: -
clone_size: many
v_call: TRBV7-2

cdr3_nt: TGTGCCATCAACCACGACGAATTAACCCCCCTCACAGATACGCAGTATTTT
cdr3_aa: CAINHDELTPLTDTQYF
j_call: TRBJ2-3
d_call: -
clone_size: few
v_call: TRBV10-3

cdr3_nt: TGCGCCAGCAGCTTGAGGTTCTCGAACACTGAAGCTTTCTTT
cdr3_aa: CASSLRFSNTEAFF
j_call: TRBJ1-1
d_call: -
clone_size: -
v_call: TRBV5-1

cdr3_nt: TGTGCCAGCAGCTCCACAGGGAACCCCCTCTCCTACGAGCAGTACTTC
cdr3_aa: CASSSTGNPLSYEQYF
j_call: TRBJ2-7
d_call: -
clone_size: -
v_call: TRBV11-2

cdr3_nt: TGCGCCAGCAGCGAAGAGGATTGGAGAATTCAGTACTTC
cdr3_aa: CASSEEDWRIQYF
j_call: TRBJ2-4
d_call: -
clone_size: many
v_call: TRBV4-1

cdr3_nt: TGTGCCAGCAGTGAATACAGGCCTTCTGCAGCGGTCCATGGCTACACCTTC
cdr3_aa: CASSEYRPSAAVHGYTF
j_call: TRBJ1-2
d_call: -
clone_size: -
v_call: TRBV2

cdr3_nt: TGTGCCAGCAGCCCGGCAAGGGTGAACACCGGGGAGCTGTTTTTT
cdr3_aa: CASSPARVNTGELFF
j_call: TRBJ2-2
d_call: -
clone_size: -
v_call: TRBV7-9

cdr3_nt: TGTGCCAGCAGCTTGCCCCCAGATACGCAGTATTTT
cdr3_aa: CASSLPPDTQYF
j_call: TRBJ2-3
d_call: -
clone_size: few
v_call: TRBV7-2

cdr3_nt: TGTGCCATCAGTGAGTCGGGTTGGACAGGGACGGGCAATCAGCCCCAGCATTTT
cdr3_aa: CAISESGWTGTGNQPQHF
j_call: TRBJ1-5
d_call: TRBD1
clone_size: -
v_call: TRBV10-3

cdr3_nt: TGTGCCAGCAGCTTAGTTCCTCGTTACTCGGATCGGACTAGAAATCAGGGGATCTATGGCTACACCTTC
cdr3_aa: CASSLVPRYSDRTRNQGIYGYTF
j_call: TRBJ1-2
d_call: -
clone_size: many
v_call: TRBV7-2

cdr3_nt: TGTGCCATCAGTTATTCCGGCTCTGGGGCCAACGTCCTGACTTTC
cdr3_aa: CAISYSGSGANVLTF
j_call: TRBJ2-6
d_call: -
clone_size: few
v_call: TRBV10-3

cdr3_nt: TGTGCCAGCAGCTCGACTAGCGGGGGGGCTCAGCCCTATGAGCAGTTCTTC
cdr3_aa: CASSSTSGGAQPYEQFF
j_call: TRBJ2-1
d_call: TRBD2
clone_size: -
v_call: TRBV7-9

cdr3_nt: TGTGCCAGCAGTTACTCATTACTATGGGGGGAGTCGGTTAGCACTGAAGCTTTCTTT
cdr3_aa: CASSYSLLWGESVSTEAFF
j_call: TRBJ1-1
d_call: -
clone_size: few
v_call: TRBV6-5

cdr3_nt: TGTGCCAGTAGTCCTCTAGCGGGGGGCTACGAGCAGTACTTC
cdr3_aa: CASSPLAGGYEQYF
j_call: TRBJ2-7
d_call: TRBD2
clone_size: many
v_call: TRBV19

cdr3_nt: TGTGCCAGCAGCTGGATAGGAGGGGCGCGGGGGGCCAACGATAGCACAGATACGCAGTATTTT
cdr3_aa: CASSWIGGARGANDSTDTQYF
j_call: TRBJ2-3
d_call: TRBD2
clone_size: -
v_call: TRBV11-2

cdr3_nt: TGTGCCAGCAGCTTAGCTACGGCTCCAGGGCCTGGGGCCAACGTCCTGACTTTC
cdr3_aa: CASSLATAPGPGANVLTF
j_call: TRBJ2-6
d_call: -
clone_size: few
v_call: TRBV7-8

cdr3_nt: TGTGCCAGCAGCTTTGCCCAACAGGGGGCCAGAGGGGCCCAGTACTTC
cdr3_aa: CASSFAQQGARGAQYF
j_call: TRBJ2-5
d_call: TRBD1
clone_size: -
v_call: TRBV7-9

cdr3_nt: TGTGCCAGCAGTTACTCGTTACAGGGGTGGCACAATGAGCAGTTCTTC
cdr3_aa: CASSYSLQGWHNEQFF
j_call: TRBJ2-1
d_call: TRBD1
clone_size: many
v_call: TRBV6-5